The 3 T cell receptor beta chains presented below share a single source sample, sequenced in a study of cytotoxic CD8 clonotypes in ibrutinib-treated CLL. Clones were sequenced by immunoSEQ multiplex PCR, and TCRdb holds only the in-frame ones, with some missing. Altogether around 150,000 clones are present, more than 75% being singletons, with the ten largest covering 7.5% to 9%. Sequencing was performed on PBMCs, taken after 36 months of ibrutinib treatment. All receptors come from a human donor with chronic lymphocytic leukemia.

The genes are TRBV28 and TRBJ1-2; the D is unclear. The CDR3 totals 14 residues. Germline values: CDR1 MDHEN, CDR2 SYDVKM. The V end lost 4 bases, the J end lost 2 bases, and 11 bases lay between the germline ends. DNA for the CDR3: TGTGCCAGCAGTTCTGCGGCGGTGAACTATGGCTACACCTTC. Its protein product is CASSSAAVNYGYTF.

This clone appeared a few times. The chain has TRBV18 and TRBJ1-2, with D possibly TRBD1 on 5 matching bases. Germline V CDR1 and CDR2: KGHSH, LQKENI. The length of the CDR3 is 14 residues. V lost 6 bases and J 5 bases, leaving 16 bases between the germline ends. CDR3 nucleotides: TGTGCCAGCTCCCGGCCCGCAGGGTGGTATGGCTACACCTTC. This gives the protein CASSRPAGWYGYTF.

The genes are TRBV5-6 and TRBJ1-1; D remains unclear. With 2 bases removed from V and 3 bases from J, the gap between germline ends came to 20 bases. Germline V CDR1 and CDR2: SGHDT, YYEEEE. The CDR3 spans 17 residues. This CDR3 reads CASSFRYGRWGDTEAFF. DNA of the CDR3: TGTGCCAGCAGCTTTCGCTACGGTCGGTGGGGAGACACTGAAGCTTTCTTT.